This entry describes one T cell receptor (beta chain). The data stem from a study of blood T cell repertoires in COVID-19. For the study at large: Spain, Italy and the United States supplied samples that represented acute and convalescent COVID-19. T cells, B-cell-depleted T cells, or PBMCs supplied cDNA or gDNA.

The CDR3 totals 13 residues. Germline assignment: CDR1 SGHRS and CDR2 YFSETQ. The ends were cut back, 1 base at V and 2 bases at J, with 6 bases in the middle. In the source study's methods: Estimated nucleated cell counts came from reference gene primer amplification. Repertoires were generated with immunoSEQ multiplex PCR, while TCRdb's copy carries only in-frame clones and drops some. V and J calls and clone size follow that table, whereas D and trimming were derived from the DNA. The data show approximately 290,000 clones, approximately 90% seen once. V and J are TRBV5-1 and TRBJ1-1; no clear D gene. This clonotype originated in a young man with acute or convalescent COVID-19. The specimen sequenced was peripheral blood. In nucleotides, the CDR3 is TGCGCCAGCAGCTTGATCCCTAACACTGAAGCTTTCTTT. This encodes CASSLIPNTEAFF.